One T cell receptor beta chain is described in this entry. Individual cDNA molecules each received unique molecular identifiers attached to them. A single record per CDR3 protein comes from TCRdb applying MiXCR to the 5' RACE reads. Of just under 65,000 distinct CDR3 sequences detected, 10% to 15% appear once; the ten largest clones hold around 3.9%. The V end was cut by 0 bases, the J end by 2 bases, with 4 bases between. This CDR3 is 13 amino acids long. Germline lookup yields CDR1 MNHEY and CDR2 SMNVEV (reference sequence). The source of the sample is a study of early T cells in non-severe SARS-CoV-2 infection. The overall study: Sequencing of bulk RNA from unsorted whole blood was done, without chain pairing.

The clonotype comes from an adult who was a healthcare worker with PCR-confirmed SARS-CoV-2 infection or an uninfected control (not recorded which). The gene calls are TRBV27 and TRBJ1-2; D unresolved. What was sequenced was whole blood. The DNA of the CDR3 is TGTGCCAGCAGTTTATCAGGGAACTATGGCTACACCTTC. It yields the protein CASSLSGNYGYTF.